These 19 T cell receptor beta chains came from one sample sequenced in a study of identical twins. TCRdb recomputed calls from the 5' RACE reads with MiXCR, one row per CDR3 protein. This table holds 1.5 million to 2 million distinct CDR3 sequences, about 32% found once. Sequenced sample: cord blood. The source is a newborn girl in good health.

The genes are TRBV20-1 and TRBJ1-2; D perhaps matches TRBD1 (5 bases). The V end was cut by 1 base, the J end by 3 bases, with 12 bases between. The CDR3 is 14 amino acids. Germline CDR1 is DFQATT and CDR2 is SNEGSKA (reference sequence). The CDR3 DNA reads TGCAGTGCTAGAGCGGGGGGTCGGGACTATGGCTACACCTTC. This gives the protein CSARAGGRDYGYTF.

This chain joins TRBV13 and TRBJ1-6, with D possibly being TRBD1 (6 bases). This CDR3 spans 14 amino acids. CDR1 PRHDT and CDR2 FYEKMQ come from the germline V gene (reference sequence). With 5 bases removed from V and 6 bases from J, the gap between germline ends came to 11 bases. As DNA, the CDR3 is TGTGCCAGCAGCCAAGGGGGTTCTAATTCACCCCTCCACTTT. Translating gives CASSQGGSNSPLHF. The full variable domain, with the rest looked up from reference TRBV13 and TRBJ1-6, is AAGVIQSPRHLIKEKRETATLKCYPIPRHDTVYWYQQGPGQDPQFLISFYEKMQSDKGSIPDRFSAQQFSDYHSELNMSSLELGDSALYFCASSQGGSNSPLHFGNGTRLTVT.

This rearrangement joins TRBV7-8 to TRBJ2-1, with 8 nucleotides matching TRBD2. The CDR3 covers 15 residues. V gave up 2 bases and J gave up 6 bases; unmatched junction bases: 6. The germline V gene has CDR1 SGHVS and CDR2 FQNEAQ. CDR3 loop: CASSLRRGVPNEQFF. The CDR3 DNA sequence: TGTGCCAGCAGCTTACGGCGGGGGGTCCCCAATGAGCAGTTCTTC.

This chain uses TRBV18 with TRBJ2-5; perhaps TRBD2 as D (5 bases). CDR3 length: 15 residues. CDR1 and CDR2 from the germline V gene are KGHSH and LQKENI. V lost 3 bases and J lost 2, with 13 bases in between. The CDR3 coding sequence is TGTGCCAGCTCACCGGGAACTAGACCTCAAGAGACCCAGTACTTC. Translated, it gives CASSPGTRPQETQYF. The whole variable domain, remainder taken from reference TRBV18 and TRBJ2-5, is NAGVMQNPRHLVRRRGQEARLRCSPMKGHSHVYWYRQLPEEGLKFMVYLQKENIIDESGMPKERFSAEFPKEGPSILRIQQVVRGDSAAYFCASSPGTRPQETQYFGPGTRLLVL.

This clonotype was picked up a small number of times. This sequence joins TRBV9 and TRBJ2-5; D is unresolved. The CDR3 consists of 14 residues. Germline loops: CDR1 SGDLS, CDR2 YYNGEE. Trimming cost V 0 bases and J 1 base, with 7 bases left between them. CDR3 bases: TGTGCCAGCAGCGTAGCCCCAGGCCAAGAGACCCAGTACTTC. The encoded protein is CASSVAPGQETQYF.

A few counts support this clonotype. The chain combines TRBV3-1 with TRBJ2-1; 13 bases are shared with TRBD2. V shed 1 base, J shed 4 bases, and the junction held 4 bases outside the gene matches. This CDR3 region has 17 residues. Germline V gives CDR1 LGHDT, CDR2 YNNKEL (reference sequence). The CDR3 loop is CASSQVPLAGGYNEQFF. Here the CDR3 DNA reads TGTGCCAGCAGCCAAGTCCCACTAGCGGGGGGGTACAATGAGCAGTTCTTC.

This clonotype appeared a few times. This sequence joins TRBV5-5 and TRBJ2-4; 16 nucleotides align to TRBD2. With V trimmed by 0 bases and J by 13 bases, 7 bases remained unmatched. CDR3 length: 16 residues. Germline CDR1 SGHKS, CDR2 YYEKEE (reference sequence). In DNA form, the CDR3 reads TGTGCCAGCAGCTTGGTGGGACTAGCGGGAGGGAAAGAGCAGTACTTC. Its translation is CASSLVGLAGGKEQYF.

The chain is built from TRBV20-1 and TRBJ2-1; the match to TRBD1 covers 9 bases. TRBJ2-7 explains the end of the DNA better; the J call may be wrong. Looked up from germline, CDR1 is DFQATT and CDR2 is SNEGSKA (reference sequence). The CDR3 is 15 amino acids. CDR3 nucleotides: TGCAGTGCTCGAATACAGGGGGCGTCGTACAATGAGCAGTACTTC. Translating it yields CSARIQGASYNEQYF.

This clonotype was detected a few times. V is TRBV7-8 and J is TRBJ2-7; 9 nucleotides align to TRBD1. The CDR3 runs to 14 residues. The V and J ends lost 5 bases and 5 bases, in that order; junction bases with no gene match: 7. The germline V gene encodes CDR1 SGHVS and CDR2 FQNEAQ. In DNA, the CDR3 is TGTGCCAGCAGCCCCCGGGACAGGGCGAACGAGCAGTACTTC. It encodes CASSPRDRANEQYF.

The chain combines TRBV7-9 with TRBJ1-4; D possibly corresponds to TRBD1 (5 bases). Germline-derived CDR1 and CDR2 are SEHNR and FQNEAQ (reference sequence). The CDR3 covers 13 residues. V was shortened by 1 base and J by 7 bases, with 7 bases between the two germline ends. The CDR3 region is CASSLGDGEKLFF. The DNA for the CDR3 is TGTGCCAGCAGCTTAGGGGACGGTGAAAAACTGTTTTTT.

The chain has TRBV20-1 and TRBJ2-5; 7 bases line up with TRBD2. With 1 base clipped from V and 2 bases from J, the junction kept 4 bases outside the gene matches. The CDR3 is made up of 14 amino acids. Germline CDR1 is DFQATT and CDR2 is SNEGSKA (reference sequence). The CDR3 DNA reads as TGCAGTGCTAGAGGAGGGACTAAACAAGAGACCCAGTACTTC. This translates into CSARGGTKQETQYF.

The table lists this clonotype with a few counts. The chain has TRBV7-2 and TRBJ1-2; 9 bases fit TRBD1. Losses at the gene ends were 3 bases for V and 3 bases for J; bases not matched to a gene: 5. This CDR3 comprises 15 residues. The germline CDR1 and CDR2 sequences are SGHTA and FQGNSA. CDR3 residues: CASSLGTGTYYGYTF. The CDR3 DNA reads TGTGCCAGCAGCTTGGGGACAGGGACTTACTATGGCTACACCTTC.

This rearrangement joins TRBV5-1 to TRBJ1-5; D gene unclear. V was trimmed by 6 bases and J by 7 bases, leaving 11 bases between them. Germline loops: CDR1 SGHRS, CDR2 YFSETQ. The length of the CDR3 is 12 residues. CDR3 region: CASTLRDQPQHF. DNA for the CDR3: TGCGCCAGCACCCTACGAGACCAGCCCCAGCATTTT.

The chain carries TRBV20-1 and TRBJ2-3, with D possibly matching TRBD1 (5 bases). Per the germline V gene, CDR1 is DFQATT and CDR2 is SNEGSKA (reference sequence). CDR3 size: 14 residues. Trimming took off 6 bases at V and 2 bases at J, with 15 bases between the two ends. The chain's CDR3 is CSAADISNTDTQYF. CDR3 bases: TGCAGTGCCGCGGACATCTCTAACACAGATACGCAGTATTTT.

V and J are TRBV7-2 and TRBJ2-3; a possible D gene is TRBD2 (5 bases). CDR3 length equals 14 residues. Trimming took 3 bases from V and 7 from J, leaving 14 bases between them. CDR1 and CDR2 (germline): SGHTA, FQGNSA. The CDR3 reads CASSFERSGHTQYF. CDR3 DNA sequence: TGTGCCAGCAGCTTCGAGCGGTCTGGGCATACGCAGTATTTT.

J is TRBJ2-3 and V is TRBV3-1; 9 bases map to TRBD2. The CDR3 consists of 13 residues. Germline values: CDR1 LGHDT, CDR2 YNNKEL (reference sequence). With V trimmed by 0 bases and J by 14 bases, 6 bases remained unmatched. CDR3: CASSQDRASGTYF. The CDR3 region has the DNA TGTGCCAGCAGCCAAGATCGGGCTAGCGGGACGTATTTT.

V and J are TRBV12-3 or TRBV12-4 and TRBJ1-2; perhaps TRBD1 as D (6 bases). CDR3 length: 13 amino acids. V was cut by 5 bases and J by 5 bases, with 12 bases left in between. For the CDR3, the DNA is TGTGCCAGCAGTATGACAGGACGGTATGGCTACACCTTC. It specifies CASSMTGRYGYTF.

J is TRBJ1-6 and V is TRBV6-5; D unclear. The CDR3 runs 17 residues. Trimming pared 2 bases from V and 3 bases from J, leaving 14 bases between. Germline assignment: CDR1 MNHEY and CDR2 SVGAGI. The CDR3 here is CASSYRFRSLYNSPLHF. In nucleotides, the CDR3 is TGTGCCAGCAGTTACCGGTTCAGGTCGCTCTATAATTCACCCCTCCACTTT.

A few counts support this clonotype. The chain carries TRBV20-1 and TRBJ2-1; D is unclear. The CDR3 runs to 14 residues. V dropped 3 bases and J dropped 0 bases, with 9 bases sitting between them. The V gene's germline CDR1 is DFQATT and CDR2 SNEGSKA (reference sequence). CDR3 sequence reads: CSASGPASYNEQFF. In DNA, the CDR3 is TGCAGTGCTAGTGGGCCGGCCTCCTACAATGAGCAGTTCTTC.